The 32 T cell receptor beta chains reported below all come from one sample, sequenced in a study of shared clonotypes between healthy human individuals. Profiled with immunoSEQ multiplex PCR; TCRdb holds only in-frame clones, not every one. The repertoire holds roughly 1 million clones, with around 74% as singletons. Sequencing used memory CD4+ T cells sorted from blood. Sample subset: CD45RA-negative fraction. All receptors come from a young man in good health.

V and J are TRBV6-1 and TRBJ2-5, with D perhaps TRBD2 (5 bases). V was trimmed by 8 bases and J by 7 bases, leaving 11 bases between them. Germline V CDR1 and CDR2: MNHNS, SASEGT. This CDR3 is 11 amino acids long. The CDR3: CASGELGTQYF. The CDR3, as DNA: TGTGCCAGCGGGGAGTTGGGGACCCAGTACTTC.

This chain links TRBV5-6 with TRBJ2-1, with D possibly matching TRBD1 (5 bases). The CDR3 consists of 13 residues. Trimming took 5 bases from V and 7 from J, leaving 13 bases between them. The germline V gene has CDR1 SGHDT and CDR2 YYEEEE. CDR3: CASSFDSLNEQFF. The CDR3 DNA reads TGTGCCAGCAGTTTTGACAGTTTAAATGAGCAGTTCTTC.

This rearrangement joins TRBV7-9 to TRBJ1-2, with D maybe TRBD1 (6 bases). The CDR3 spans 14 residues. Germline loops: CDR1 SEHNR, CDR2 FQNEAQ (reference sequence). V shed 1 base and J shed 2 bases, with 8 bases lying between them. The CDR3 is CASSLEGENYGYTF. CDR3 in DNA: TGTGCCAGCAGCTTAGAGGGGGAGAACTATGGCTACACCTTC.

This rearrangement joins TRBV10-1 to TRBJ2-3, with 14 nucleotides matching TRBD2. J was trimmed by 10 bases and V by 7 bases; bases with no gene match: 7. Germline V gene sequence: CDR1 WNHNN, CDR2 SYGVQD (reference sequence). This CDR3 is built from 14 residues. The CDR3: CASTEGTSGGAQYF. Here the CDR3 DNA reads TGCGCCAGCACCGAAGGGACTAGCGGGGGTGCGCAGTATTTT.

This chain uses TRBV7-6 with TRBJ1-3; D uncertain. Germline loops: CDR1 SGHVS, CDR2 FNYEAQ. CDR3 length: 17 amino acids. The germline V and J ends were trimmed by 1 base and 1 base, with 14 bases remaining between them. This CDR3 reads CASSLGTAGASGNTIYF. For the CDR3, the DNA is TGTGCCAGCAGCTTAGGGACGGCGGGCGCTTCTGGAAACACCATATATTTT.

The chain has TRBV30 and TRBJ2-7; tentative D call: TRBD1 (5 bases). The CDR3 has 13 residues. CDR1 GTSNPN and CDR2 SVGIG come from the germline V gene (reference sequence). The V gene lost 1 base and the J gene lost 2 bases, with 9 bases spanning the gap. The CDR3 region has the DNA TGTGCCTGGAGTGCACAGGCACCCTACGAGCAGTACTTC. Protein sequence: CAWSAQAPYEQYF. The variable domain in full, with the rest retrieved from reference TRBV30 and TRBJ2-7, is SQTIHQWPATLVQPVGSPLSLECTVEGTSNPNLYWYRQAAGRGLQLLFYSVGIGQISSEVPQNLSASRPQDRQFILSSKKLLLSDSGFYLCAWSAQAPYEQYFGPGTRLTVT.

The table lists this clone with a count of one. This chain links TRBV5-4 with TRBJ1-2; TRBD1 aligns across 8 bases. Germline lookup yields CDR1 SGHNT and CDR2 YYREEE (reference sequence). The CDR3 runs to 14 residues. V lost 5 bases and J lost 0; bases outside the gene matches: 3. The CDR3 region is CASRPDRANYGYTF. CDR3 nucleotide sequence: TGTGCCAGCAGACCGGACAGGGCTAACTATGGCTACACCTTC.

The chain has TRBV6-6 and TRBJ1-2; D is undetermined. This CDR3 is built from 16 residues. Trimming cost V 5 bases and J 0 bases, with 16 bases left between them. Germline loops: CDR1 MNHNY, CDR2 SVGAGI (reference sequence). This CDR3 reads CASSVPREASNYGYTF. The CDR3 DNA is TGTGCCAGCAGTGTCCCCCGGGAAGCATCTAACTATGGCTACACCTTC.

A remark on this clone: Germline and junction disagree at one end, which may indicate a read error. V usage is TRBV5-1 and J usage is TRBJ2-7, with D possibly TRBD2 on 6 matching bases. The CDR3 length is 15 residues. Looked up from germline, CDR1 is SGHRS and CDR2 is YFSETQ. CDR3 DNA sequence: TGCGCCAGCAGTTTGGGGACTCACGACTCCTACGAGCAGTACTTC. Translation: CASSLGTHDSYEQYF.

In regard to this clone: The sample contains more than one DNA sequence encoding this CDR3. The rearrangement uses TRBV11-2 and TRBJ2-5, with D perhaps assigned TRBD1 or TRBD2 (6 bases each). Germline V gene sequence: CDR1 SGHAT, CDR2 FQNNGV. Trimming stripped 5 bases from V and 1 base from J, with 11 bases between. This CDR3 is built from 14 residues. CDR3 DNA: TGTGCCAGCAGCCCCGGGGGCGTCCAAGAGACCCAGTACTTC. Its protein product is CASSPGGVQETQYF.

Details on this clone: This clone may be a read error of a much larger clone one base away. The same CDR3 can be traced to other DNA sequences in this sample. This sequence joins TRBV7-9 and TRBJ2-7; D is ambiguous. V lost 5 bases, J lost 1 base, and 3 bases lay in between. Per the germline V gene, CDR1 is SEHNR and CDR2 is FQNEAQ (reference sequence). The CDR3 spans 11 residues. CDR3 region: CASSPSYEQYF. For the CDR3, the DNA is TGTGCCAGCAGCCCGTCCTACGAGCAGTACTTC.

The rearrangement links TRBV4-1 to TRBJ2-5, with 7 bases fitting TRBD2. CDR1 MGHRA and CDR2 YSYEKL come from the germline V gene. CDR3 length: 18 residues. V was pared by 4 bases and J by 1 base, with 15 bases of the junction left unmatched. The DNA of the CDR3 is TGCGCCAGCAGCCCTACCTGGGGGGGTCCAGATTCCCAAGAGACCCAGTACTTC. Amino acid sequence: CASSPTWGGPDSQETQYF.

The gene calls are TRBV19 and TRBJ1-5; D is unclear. The V and J ends lost 5 bases and 0 bases respectively, with 11 bases between them. Germline V gene sequence: CDR1 LNHDA, CDR2 SQIVND (reference sequence). The CDR3 has 15 amino acids. CDR3 amino acids: CASSLSLYSNQPQHF. The CDR3 bases are TGTGCCAGTAGTCTGTCACTTTATAGCAATCAGCCCCAGCATTTT.

The gene calls are TRBV6-6 and TRBJ2-7; D perhaps matches TRBD2 (6 bases). V lost 6 bases and J 0 bases, leaving 9 bases between the germline ends. The CDR3 loop spans 13 amino acids. The germline V gene encodes CDR1 MNHNY and CDR2 SVGAGI (reference sequence). CDR3 sequence: CASSGSNSYEQYF. The CDR3 nucleotides are TGTGCCAGCAGCGGGAGCAACTCCTACGAGCAGTACTTC.

The chain employs TRBV5-1 and TRBJ1-5; D not resolved. CDR3 length: 14 residues. Germline CDR1 SGHRS, CDR2 YFSETQ. Trimming removed 1 base at V and 5 bases at J, with 10 bases between. CDR3 residues: CASSLNPGDQPQHF. The DNA for the CDR3 is TGCGCCAGCAGCTTGAATCCAGGCGATCAGCCCCAGCATTTT.

The chain joins TRBV18 to TRBJ2-5; possible D gene TRBD1, 6 bases. CDR1 KGHSH and CDR2 LQKENI come from the germline V gene. The V and J ends lost 1 base and 1 base respectively, with 10 bases between them. CDR3 size: 15 residues. The CDR3 DNA sequence: TGTGCCAGCTCACCACAGAGGGGGTTCCAAGAGACCCAGTACTTC. As protein: CASSPQRGFQETQYF.

The J gene is TRBJ2-7, the V gene TRBV7-2; perhaps D is TRBD1 or TRBD2 (5 bases each). V was shortened by 5 bases and J by 2 bases, with 13 bases between the two germline ends. Germline V CDR1 and CDR2: SGHTA, FQGNSA. This CDR3 region has 14 residues. CDR3 sequence: CASSTGTVTYEQYF. The CDR3 DNA reads TGTGCCAGCAGCACCGGGACCGTAACCTACGAGCAGTACTTC.

The chain is built from TRBV30 and TRBJ1-2, with D possibly TRBD1 on 6 matching bases. Germline loops: CDR1 GTSNPN, CDR2 SVGIG (reference sequence). V gave up 2 bases and J gave up 3 bases, with 13 bases separating them. The CDR3 is 14 residues long. Here the CDR3 DNA reads TGTGCCTGGAGTCTAGGAGGGGGAGACTATGGCTACACCTTC. It encodes CAWSLGGGDYGYTF.

The rearrangement uses TRBV7-9 and TRBJ2-1; TRBD1 might be the D (8 bases). V was cut by 5 bases and J by 7 bases, with 15 bases left in between. Germline V gene data show CDR1 as SEHNR and CDR2 as FQNEAQ (reference sequence). The CDR3 loop spans 14 amino acids. In DNA, the CDR3 is TGTGCCAGCAGCGGACAGGGCGGGAGAAATGAGCAGTTCTTC. Translating gives CASSGQGGRNEQFF.

J is TRBJ2-1 and V is TRBV9; TRBD1 matches at 9 bases. CDR3 length equals 17 residues. CDR1 SGDLS and CDR2 YYNGEE come from the germline V gene. Losses at the gene ends were 0 bases for V and 14 bases for J; bases not matched to a gene: 18. In DNA form, the CDR3 reads TGTGCCAGCAGCGTAGCCCCACCGGGACAGGGAGGGTTCGAGGAGTTCTTC. Translation: CASSVAPPGQGGFEEFF. The complete variable domain, with remaining parts taken from reference TRBV9 and TRBJ2-1, reads DSGVTQTPKHLITATGQRVTLRCSPRSGDLSVYWYQQSLDQGLQFLIQYYNGEERAKGNILERFSAQQFPDLHSELNLSSLELGDSALYFCASSVAPPGQGGFEEFFGPGTRLTVL.

This chain uses TRBV5-4 with TRBJ2-7, with TRBD1 matching over 7 bases. The CDR3 covers 14 residues. The germline V gene has CDR1 SGHNT and CDR2 YYREEE (reference sequence). The V segment lost 0 bases and the J segment 2 bases; nucleotides outside the gene matches: 2. As DNA, the CDR3 is TGTGCCAGCAGCTTGGGTGGGACAGCCTACGAGCAGTACTTC. It is translated as CASSLGGTAYEQYF.

This rearrangement joins TRBV5-6 to TRBJ1-1; D perhaps matches TRBD1 (6 bases). The germline V gene has CDR1 SGHDT and CDR2 YYEEEE. CDR3 length equals 13 residues. Between the trimmed V and J ends, which lost 2 bases and 4 bases, there was a span of 9 bases. The CDR3 bases are TGTGCCAGCAGCTTTTCAGGGGCCACTGAAGCTTTCTTT. Amino acids: CASSFSGATEAFF. Complete variable domain (other parts from reference TRBV5-6 and TRBJ1-1): DAGVTQSPTHLIKTRGQQVTLRCSPKSGHDTVSWYQQALGQGPQFIFQYYEEEERQRGNFPDRFSGHQFPNYSSELNVNALLLGDSALYLCASSFSGATEAFFGQGTRLTVV.

The chain links TRBV28 to TRBJ1-2, with unresolved D. Germline V gives CDR1 MDHEN, CDR2 SYDVKM. Trimming left V 5 bases short and J 6 bases short, with 10 bases between. The CDR3 is 12 amino acids. In nucleotides, the CDR3 is TGTGCCAGCAGTCCAGGATTGCATGGCTACACCTTC. This translates into CASSPGLHGYTF.

This sequence joins TRBV19 and TRBJ2-7, with 8 bases matching TRBD1. This CDR3 contains 14 residues. Germline assignment: CDR1 LNHDA and CDR2 SQIVND (reference sequence). V lost 4 bases, J lost 3 bases, and 5 bases stayed unmatched. The CDR3 bases are TGTGCCAGTAGTACCCACAGGGGGGACTACGAGCAGTACTTC. This encodes CASSTHRGDYEQYF.

This clone has just a few counts. The chain has TRBV9 and TRBJ1-1; 8 bases are shared with TRBD1. CDR1 and CDR2 from the germline V gene are SGDLS and YYNGEE. This CDR3 has 13 residues. Trimming took 4 bases from V and 3 from J; bases not matched to a gene: 2. The CDR3 spells CASSPGGDTEAFF. The CDR3 DNA follows: TGTGCCAGCAGCCCAGGGGGCGACACTGAAGCTTTCTTT.

The genes are TRBV7-6 and TRBJ2-3, with D possibly TRBD2 on 5 matching bases. This CDR3 is built from 17 residues. Germline V gene sequence: CDR1 SGHVS, CDR2 FNYEAQ. V was cut by 5 bases and J by 2 bases, with 20 bases left in between. This chain's CDR3 is CASSPRGRESITDTQYF. CDR3 bases: TGTGCCAGCAGCCCTCGCGGGCGTGAGAGTATCACAGATACGCAGTATTTT.

The V gene is TRBV28, the J gene TRBJ2-6; 7 bases line up with TRBD2. J gave up 5 bases and V 6 bases, and 7 bases lay outside the gene matches. Germline V gene data show CDR1 as MDHEN and CDR2 as SYDVKM. The CDR3 is 15 residues long. In nucleotides, the CDR3 is TGTGCCAGCAGCCCACGGGGGGACTGGGCCAACGTCCTGACTTTC. This gives the protein CASSPRGDWANVLTF.

The chain combines TRBV6-1 with TRBJ1-6; 8 bases are a match to TRBD1. Germline lookup yields CDR1 MNHNS and CDR2 SASEGT. The CDR3 is 15 amino acids. The V segment lost 6 bases and the J segment 5 bases; nucleotides outside the gene matches: 6. In DNA form, the CDR3 reads TGTGCCAGCAGGGCACAGGGGGGGGATAATTCACCCCTCCACTTT. The encoded protein is CASRAQGGDNSPLHF.

The rearrangement links TRBV4-2 to TRBJ2-3; TRBD2 matches 9 bases. The germline V gene has CDR1 LGHNA and CDR2 YNFKEQ. The CDR3 consists of 16 residues. Germline trimming cut 0 bases from V and 5 bases from J; bases unmatched to any gene: 6. CDR3: CASSQDSAGGQDTQYF. CDR3 nucleotide sequence: TGTGCCAGCAGCCAAGATAGCGCGGGGGGGCAAGATACGCAGTATTTT.

The sample holds a few counts of this clone. This chain uses TRBV5-6 with TRBJ1-2; no clear D. V was pared by 4 bases and J by 1 base, with 14 bases between. CDR3 length equals 15 residues. Germline lookup yields CDR1 SGHDT and CDR2 YYEEEE. The CDR3 region has the DNA TGTGCCAGCAGCGACGGTGGGCTGATTAACTATGGCTACACCTTC. It yields the protein CASSDGGLINYGYTF.

V gene TRBV21-1 combines with J gene TRBJ2-7; the table's TRBD1 call for D was not verified on the DNA. TRBV21-1 is reported as a pseudogene. The CDR3 extends over 13 amino acids. This CDR3 is CARHNTISYEQYF. For the CDR3, the DNA is TGTGCCAGACATAATACGATCTCCTACGAGCAGTACTTC.

The rearrangement links TRBV5-1 to TRBJ1-2, with D perhaps matching TRBD1 (5 bases). The length of the CDR3 is 17 residues. Looked up from germline, CDR1 is SGHRS and CDR2 is YFSETQ. The ends were cut back, 4 bases at V and 4 bases at J, with 23 bases in the middle. The CDR3 DNA reads as TGCGCCAGCAGCCCGAGCCCGGGACGCACGACCGGCTATGGCTACACCTTC. This translates into CASSPSPGRTTGYGYTF.